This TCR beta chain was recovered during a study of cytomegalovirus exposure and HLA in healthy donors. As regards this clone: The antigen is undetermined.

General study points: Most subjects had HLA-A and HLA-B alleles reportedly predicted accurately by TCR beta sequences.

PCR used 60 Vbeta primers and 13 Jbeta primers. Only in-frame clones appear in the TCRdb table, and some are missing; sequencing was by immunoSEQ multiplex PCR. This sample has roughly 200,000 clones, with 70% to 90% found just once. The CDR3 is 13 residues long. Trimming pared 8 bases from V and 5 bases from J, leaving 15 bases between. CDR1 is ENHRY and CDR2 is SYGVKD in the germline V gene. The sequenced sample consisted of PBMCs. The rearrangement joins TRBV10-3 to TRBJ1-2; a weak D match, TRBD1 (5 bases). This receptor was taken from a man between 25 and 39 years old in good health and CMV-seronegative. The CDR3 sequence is CAIGQGTAYGYTF. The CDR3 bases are TGTGCCATCGGCCAAGGGACTGCTTATGGCTACACCTTC.